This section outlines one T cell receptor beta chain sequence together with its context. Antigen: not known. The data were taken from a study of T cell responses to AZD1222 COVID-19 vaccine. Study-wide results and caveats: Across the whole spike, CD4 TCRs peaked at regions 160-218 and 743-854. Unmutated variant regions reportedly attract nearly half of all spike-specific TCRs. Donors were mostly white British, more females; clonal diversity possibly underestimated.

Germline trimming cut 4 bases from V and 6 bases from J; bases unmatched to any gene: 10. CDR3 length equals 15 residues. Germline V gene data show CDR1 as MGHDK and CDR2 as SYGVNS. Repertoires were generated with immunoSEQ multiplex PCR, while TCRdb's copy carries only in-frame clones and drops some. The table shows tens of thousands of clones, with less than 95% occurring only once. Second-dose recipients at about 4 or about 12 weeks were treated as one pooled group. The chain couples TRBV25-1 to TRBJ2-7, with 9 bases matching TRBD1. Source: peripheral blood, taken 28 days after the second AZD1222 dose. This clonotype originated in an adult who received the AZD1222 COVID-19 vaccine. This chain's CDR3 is CASSGQDRGYGEQYF. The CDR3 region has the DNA TGTGCCAGCAGTGGTCAGGACAGGGGTTATGGCGAGCAGTACTTC.